The present entry profiles one TCR beta chain with its context. Antigen specificity is unknown. The data were taken from a study of T cell responses to AZD1222 COVID-19 vaccine. Study-level results: Females outnumbered males among donors, who were mostly white British; clonal diversity was possibly underestimated. Breadth and depth of Spike-specific TCRs rose after two AZD1222 doses.

The V gene end was trimmed by 6 bases and the J gene end by 5 bases; junction bases not matched to a gene: 12. Per germline, CDR1 MNHEY and CDR2 SMNVEV (reference sequence). CDR3 size: 16 residues. TCRdb's copy holds only in-frame clones and misses some; the assay was immunoSEQ multiplex PCR. The sample holds 160,000 or so clones; approximately 90% are singletons and the top ten take approximately 4.7%. Sequenced here: peripheral blood, sampled on day 0 of AZD1222 vaccination. V gene TRBV27 combines with J gene TRBJ2-5, with 10 bases that match TRBD2. The TCR originated in an adult in good health. The CDR3: CASSRTSGGGRETQYF. In DNA, the CDR3 is TGTGCCAGCAGCCGGACTAGCGGCGGGGGTAGGGAGACCCAGTACTTC.